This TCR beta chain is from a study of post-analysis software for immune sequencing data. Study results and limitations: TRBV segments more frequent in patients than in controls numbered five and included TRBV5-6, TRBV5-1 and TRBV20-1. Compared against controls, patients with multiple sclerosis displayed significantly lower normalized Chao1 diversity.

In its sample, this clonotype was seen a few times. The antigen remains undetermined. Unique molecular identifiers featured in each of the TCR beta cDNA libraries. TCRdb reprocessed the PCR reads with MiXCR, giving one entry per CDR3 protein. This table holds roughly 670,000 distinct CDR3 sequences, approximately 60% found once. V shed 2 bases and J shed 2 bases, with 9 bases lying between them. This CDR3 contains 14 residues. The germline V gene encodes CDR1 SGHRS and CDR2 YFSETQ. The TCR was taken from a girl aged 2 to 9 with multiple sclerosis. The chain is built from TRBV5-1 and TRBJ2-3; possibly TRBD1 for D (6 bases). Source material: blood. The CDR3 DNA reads TGCGCCAGCAGCTTCCAGGGGAACACAGATACGCAGTATTTT. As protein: CASSFQGNTDTQYF.